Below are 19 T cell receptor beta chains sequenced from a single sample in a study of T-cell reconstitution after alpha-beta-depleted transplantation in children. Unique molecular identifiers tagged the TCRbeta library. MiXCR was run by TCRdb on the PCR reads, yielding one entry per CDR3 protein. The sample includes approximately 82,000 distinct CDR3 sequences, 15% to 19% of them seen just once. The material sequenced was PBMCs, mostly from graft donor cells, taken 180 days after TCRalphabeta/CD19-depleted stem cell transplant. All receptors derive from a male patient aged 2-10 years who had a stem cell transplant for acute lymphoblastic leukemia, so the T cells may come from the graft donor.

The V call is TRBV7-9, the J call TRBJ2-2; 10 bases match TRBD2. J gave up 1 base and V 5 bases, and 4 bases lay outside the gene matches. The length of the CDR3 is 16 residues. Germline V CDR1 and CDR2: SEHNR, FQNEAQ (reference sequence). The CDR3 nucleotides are TGTGCCAGCAGCGCCTGGACTAGCGGGAACACCGGGGAGCTGTTTTTT. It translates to CASSAWTSGNTGELFF.

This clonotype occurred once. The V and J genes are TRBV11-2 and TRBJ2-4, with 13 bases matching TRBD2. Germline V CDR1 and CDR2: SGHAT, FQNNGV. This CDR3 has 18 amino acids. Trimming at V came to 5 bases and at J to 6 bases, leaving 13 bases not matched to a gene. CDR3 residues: CASSPRPLAGGPRNIQYF. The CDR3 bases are TGTGCCAGCAGCCCGAGGCCACTAGCGGGGGGGCCGCGAAACATTCAGTACTTC.

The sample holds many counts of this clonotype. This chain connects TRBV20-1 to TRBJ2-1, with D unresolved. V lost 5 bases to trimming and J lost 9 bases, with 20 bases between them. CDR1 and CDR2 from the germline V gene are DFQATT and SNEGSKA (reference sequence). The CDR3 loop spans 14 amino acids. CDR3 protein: CSAAFDLPWGEQFF. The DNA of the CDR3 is TGCAGTGCTGCTTTTGACCTCCCGTGGGGTGAGCAGTTCTTC.

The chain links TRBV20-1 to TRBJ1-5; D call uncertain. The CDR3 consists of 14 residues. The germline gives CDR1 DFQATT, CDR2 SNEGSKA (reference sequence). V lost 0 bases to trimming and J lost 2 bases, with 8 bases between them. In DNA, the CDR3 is TGCAGTGCTAGAGATTCGGGCGGCAATCAGCCCCAGCATTTT. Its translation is CSARDSGGNQPQHF.

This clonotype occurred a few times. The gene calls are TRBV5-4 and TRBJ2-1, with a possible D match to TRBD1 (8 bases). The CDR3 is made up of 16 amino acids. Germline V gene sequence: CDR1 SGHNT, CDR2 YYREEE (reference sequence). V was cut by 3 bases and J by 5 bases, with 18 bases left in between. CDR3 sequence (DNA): TGTGCCAGCAGCTGGCCCACAGGGGGACTAAACAATGAGCAGTTCTTC. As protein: CASSWPTGGLNNEQFF. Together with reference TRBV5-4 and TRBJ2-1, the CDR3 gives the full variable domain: ETGVTQSPTHLIKTRGQQVTLRCSSQSGHNTVSWYQQALGQGPQFIFQYYREEENGRGNFPPRFSGLQFPNYSSELNVNALELDDSALYLCASSWPTGGLNNEQFFGPGTRLTVL.

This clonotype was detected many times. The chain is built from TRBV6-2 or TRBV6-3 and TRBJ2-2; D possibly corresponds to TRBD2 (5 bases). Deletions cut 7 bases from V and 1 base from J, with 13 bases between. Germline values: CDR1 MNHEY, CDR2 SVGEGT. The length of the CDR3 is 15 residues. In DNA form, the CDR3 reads TGTGCCAGCATTAGCGACGGCCGGAACACCGGGGAGCTGTTTTTT. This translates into CASISDGRNTGELFF.

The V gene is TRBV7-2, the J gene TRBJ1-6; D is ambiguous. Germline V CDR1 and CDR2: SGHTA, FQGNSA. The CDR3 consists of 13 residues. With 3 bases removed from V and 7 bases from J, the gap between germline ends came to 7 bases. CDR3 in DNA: TGTGCCAGCAGCTTGGTTGACAATTCACCCCTCCACTTT. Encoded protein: CASSLVDNSPLHF. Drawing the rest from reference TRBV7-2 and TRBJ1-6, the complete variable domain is GAGVSQSPSNKVTEKGKDVELRCDPISGHTALYWYRQSLGQGLEFLIYFQGNSAPDKSGLPSDRFSAERTGGSVSTLTIQRTQQEDSAVYLCASSLVDNSPLHFGNGTRLTVT.

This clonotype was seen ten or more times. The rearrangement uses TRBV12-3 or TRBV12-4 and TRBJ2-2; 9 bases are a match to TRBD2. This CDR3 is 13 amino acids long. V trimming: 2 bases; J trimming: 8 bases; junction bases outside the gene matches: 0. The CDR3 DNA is TGTGCCAGCAGTTTACTAGCGGGAGGGGAGCTGTTTTTT. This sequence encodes CASSLLAGGELFF.

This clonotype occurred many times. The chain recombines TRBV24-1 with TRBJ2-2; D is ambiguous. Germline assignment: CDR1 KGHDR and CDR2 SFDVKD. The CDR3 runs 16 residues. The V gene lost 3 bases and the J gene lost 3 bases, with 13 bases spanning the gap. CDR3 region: CATSDPPGWDTGELFF. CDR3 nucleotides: TGTGCCACCAGTGATCCCCCCGGGTGGGACACCGGGGAGCTGTTTTTT.

For the CDR3, the DNA is TGCAGTGCTAGACGGGGGGGGGCCTACGAGCAGTACTTC. Translation gives CSARRGGAYEQYF. The chain is built from TRBV20-1 and TRBJ2-7; 8 positions agree with TRBD2. This CDR3 comprises 13 residues. Trimming took 2 bases from V and 2 from J; bases not matched to a gene: 2. The V gene's germline CDR1 is DFQATT and CDR2 SNEGSKA (reference sequence).

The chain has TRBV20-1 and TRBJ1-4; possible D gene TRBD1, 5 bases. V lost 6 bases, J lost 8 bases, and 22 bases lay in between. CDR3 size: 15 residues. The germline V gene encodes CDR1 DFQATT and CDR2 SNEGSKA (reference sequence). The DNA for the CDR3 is TGCAGTGCGGGGTATATGACAGCCAGCAACGAAAAACTGTTTTTT. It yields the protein CSAGYMTASNEKLFF.

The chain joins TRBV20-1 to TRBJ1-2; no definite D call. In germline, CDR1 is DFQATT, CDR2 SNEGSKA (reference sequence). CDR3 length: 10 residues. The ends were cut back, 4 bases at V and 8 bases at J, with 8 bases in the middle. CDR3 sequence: CSAIAMGYTF. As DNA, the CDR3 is TGCAGTGCTATTGCTATGGGCTACACCTTC.

CDR3 coding DNA: TGTGCCAGCAGCATGAGACACTCCTACGAGCAGTACTTC. This translates into CASSMRHSYEQYF. The chain carries TRBV3-1 and TRBJ2-7; D ambiguous. The germline V and J ends were trimmed by 5 bases and 0 bases, with 8 bases remaining between them. The germline CDR1 and CDR2 sequences are LGHDT and YNNKEL (reference sequence). The CDR3 extends over 13 amino acids.

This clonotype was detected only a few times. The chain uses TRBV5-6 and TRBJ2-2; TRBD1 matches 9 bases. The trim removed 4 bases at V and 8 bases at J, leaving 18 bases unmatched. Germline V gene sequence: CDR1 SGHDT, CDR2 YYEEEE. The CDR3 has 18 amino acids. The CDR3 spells CASSATDRGPFGGGELFF. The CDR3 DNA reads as TGTGCCAGCAGCGCGACGGACAGGGGCCCCTTCGGTGGGGGGGAGCTGTTTTTT.

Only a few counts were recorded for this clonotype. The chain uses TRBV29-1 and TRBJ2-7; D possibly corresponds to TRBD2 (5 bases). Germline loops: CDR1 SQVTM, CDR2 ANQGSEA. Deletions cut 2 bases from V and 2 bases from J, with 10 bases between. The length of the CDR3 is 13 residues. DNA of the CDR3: TGCAGCGTTGAACTGGCGGGCGCCTACGAGCAGTACTTC. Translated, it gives CSVELAGAYEQYF.

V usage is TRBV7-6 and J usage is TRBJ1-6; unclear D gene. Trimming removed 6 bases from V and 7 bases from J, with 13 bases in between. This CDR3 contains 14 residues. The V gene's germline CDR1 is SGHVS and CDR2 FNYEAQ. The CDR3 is CASRQDIQNSPLHF. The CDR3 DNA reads TGTGCCAGCAGACAAGACATTCAGAATTCACCCCTCCACTTT. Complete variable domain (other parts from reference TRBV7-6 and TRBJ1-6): GAGVSQSPRYKVTKRGQDVALRCDPISGHVSLYWYRQALGQGPEFLTYFNYEAQQDKSGLPNDRFSAERPEGSISTLTIQRTEQRDSAMYRCASRQDIQNSPLHFGNGTRLTVT.

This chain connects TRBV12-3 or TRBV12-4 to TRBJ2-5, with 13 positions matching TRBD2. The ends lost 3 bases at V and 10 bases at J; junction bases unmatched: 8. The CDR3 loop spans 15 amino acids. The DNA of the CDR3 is TGTGCCAGCAGTTTCGGACTAGCGGGAGCCCTGAGCCAGTACTTC. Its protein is CASSFGLAGALSQYF.

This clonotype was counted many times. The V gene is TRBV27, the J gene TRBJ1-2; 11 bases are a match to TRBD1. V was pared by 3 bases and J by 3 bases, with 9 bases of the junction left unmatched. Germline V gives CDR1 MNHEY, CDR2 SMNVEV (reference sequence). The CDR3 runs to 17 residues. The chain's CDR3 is CASSFYSGQGADYGYTF. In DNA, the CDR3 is TGTGCCAGCAGTTTTTATAGTGGACAGGGGGCCGACTATGGCTACACCTTC.

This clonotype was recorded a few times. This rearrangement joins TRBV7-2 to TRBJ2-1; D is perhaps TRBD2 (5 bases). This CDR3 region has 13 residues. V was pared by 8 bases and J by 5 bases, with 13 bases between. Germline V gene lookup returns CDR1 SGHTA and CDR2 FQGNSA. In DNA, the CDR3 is TGTGCCAGCGGAGCGGTAGGTAACAATGAGCAGTTCTTC. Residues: CASGAVGNNEQFF.